The 14 T cell receptor beta chains reported below all come from one sample, sequenced in a study of blood T cells in healthy people across ages. A second about 7 to 12 cycle PCR used barcoded and J-beta primers. MiXCR, applied by TCRdb to the 5' RACE reads, yields one record per CDR3 protein. The data contain about 1 million distinct CDR3 sequences, more than 40% of them singletons. The sequenced sample was blood. The receptors were gathered from a woman aged 55-70 years in good health.

The chain is built from TRBV6-5 and TRBJ2-4; D is uncertain. CDR3 length: 13 amino acids. Trimming took 1 base from V and 7 from J, leaving 8 bases between them. CDR1 and CDR2 (germline): MNHEY, SVGAGI. CDR3: CASSYWAGNIQYF. For the CDR3, the DNA is TGTGCCAGCAGTTACTGGGCAGGCAACATTCAGTACTTC.

The chain has TRBV15 and TRBJ2-4, with D maybe TRBD1 (5 bases). V lost 3 bases and J 6 bases, leaving 12 bases between the germline ends. The CDR3 has 14 residues. Germline loops: CDR1 LNHNV, CDR2 YYDKDF (reference sequence). DNA for the CDR3: TGTGCCACCAGCAGTGCAAGAGACAGAAACATTCAGTACTTC. This sequence encodes CATSSARDRNIQYF.

This clonotype was picked up a small number of times. The chain is built from TRBV15 and TRBJ1-4; D ambiguous. V was cut by 0 bases and J by 9 bases, with 14 bases left in between. The CDR3 runs to 15 residues. Looked up from germline, CDR1 is LNHNV and CDR2 is YYDKDF (reference sequence). The CDR3 spells CATSREPHQEKKLFF. The CDR3 region has the DNA TGTGCCACCAGCAGAGAGCCCCACCAGGAGAAAAAACTGTTTTTT.

The rearrangement links TRBV2 to TRBJ2-4; 9 bases match TRBD2. Germline V CDR1 and CDR2: SNHLY, FYNNEI. The CDR3 runs to 13 residues. Losses at the gene ends were 8 bases for V and 13 bases for J; bases not matched to a gene: 12. Here the CDR3 reads CASGPAGGSEQYF. The CDR3 coding sequence is TGTGCCAGCGGGCCAGCGGGAGGATCGGAGCAGTACTTC.

The chain is built from TRBV10-3 and TRBJ2-7; possibly TRBD1 for D (6 bases). CDR3 length: 15 amino acids. The V and J ends lost 4 bases and 4 bases respectively, with 17 bases between them. Germline assignment: CDR1 ENHRY and CDR2 SYGVKD. As DNA, the CDR3 is TGTGCCATCAGTGGGGGGCAGGGCGTCCTATACGAGCAGTACTTC. It codes for CAISGGQGVLYEQYF.

This clonotype was detected only a few times. Being one base from a much bigger clone, this may be a read error. The chain couples TRBV7-6 to TRBJ2-1; 7 bases match TRBD1. Germline assignment: CDR1 SGHVS and CDR2 FNYEAQ. Unmatched junction bases numbered 4, after V lost 5 bases and J lost 6 bases. This CDR3 is built from 13 residues. For the CDR3, the DNA is TGTGCCAGCAGCCTGGACAGGACCAATGAGCAGTTCTTC. Protein sequence: CASSLDRTNEQFF.

This rearrangement joins TRBV11-2 to TRBJ1-1; D ambiguous. V lost 1 base, J lost 7 bases, and 7 bases lay in between. Germline V CDR1 and CDR2: SGHAT, FQNNGV. The CDR3 has 12 residues. The CDR3 nucleotides read TGTGCCAGCAGCTTAGTAAGTTTTGAAGCTTTCTTT. Translated, it gives CASSLVSFEAFF.

This clonotype was picked up a small number of times. The chain uses TRBV14 and TRBJ2-1; D gene ambiguous. V lost 3 bases, J lost 9 bases, and 6 bases lay in between. Germline CDR1 SGHDN, CDR2 FVKESK. This CDR3 contains 11 residues. The CDR3 protein is CASSHSSEQFF. The CDR3 bases are TGTGCCAGCAGCCACTCTAGTGAGCAGTTCTTC.

This clonotype was seen more than once but under ten times. The gene calls are TRBV6-6 and TRBJ1-1; weak D call: TRBD1 (5 bases). CDR3 length: 14 residues. Trimming left V 7 bases short and J 0 bases short, with 12 bases between. The germline V gene encodes CDR1 MNHNY and CDR2 SVGAGI (reference sequence). CDR3 protein: CASIMTVMNTEAFF. The DNA for the CDR3 is TGTGCCAGCATTATGACAGTTATGAACACTGAAGCTTTCTTT.

The chain employs TRBV25-1 and TRBJ2-7, with 9 nucleotides matching TRBD2. Germline assignment: CDR1 MGHDK and CDR2 SYGVNS. The CDR3 loop spans 14 amino acids. With V trimmed by 4 bases and J by 3 bases, 4 bases remained unmatched. CDR3 sequence reads: CASSVLLAGYEQYF. DNA for the CDR3: TGTGCCAGCAGTGTCCTACTAGCGGGCTACGAGCAGTACTTC.

The V and J genes are TRBV6-6 and TRBJ2-1, with 13 nucleotides matching TRBD2. The CDR3 loop spans 16 amino acids. The germline gives CDR1 MNHNY, CDR2 SVGAGI (reference sequence). The junction had 10 bases not matched to a gene; V was cut back by 7 bases and J by 7 bases. CDR3: CASTRTSGSRGNEQFF. The CDR3 nucleotides read TGTGCCAGCACCCGGACTAGCGGGAGCAGAGGGAATGAGCAGTTCTTC.

The rearrangement joins TRBV11-2 to TRBJ2-5; D gene unclear. The end of the DNA is better explained by TRBJ2-7, so the J call may be wrong. The length of the CDR3 is 12 residues. The germline gives CDR1 SGHAT, CDR2 FQNNGV. CDR3 in amino acids: CASSLILIEQYF. CDR3 coding DNA: TGTGCCAGCAGCTTAATCCTAATCGAGCAGTACTTC.

This clonotype came up many times. The rearrangement uses TRBV6-6 and TRBJ2-3; 7 bases are shared with TRBD2. The CDR3 runs 14 residues. Trimming removed 4 bases from V and 4 bases from J; junction bases left unmatched: 5. Germline V gene sequence: CDR1 MNHNY, CDR2 SVGAGI (reference sequence). CDR3 nucleotides: TGTGCCAGCAGTTGGGGCGGGAGCGCAGATACGCAGTATTTT. This translates into CASSWGGSADTQYF.

J is TRBJ1-5 and V is TRBV27; D call uncertain. V shed 5 bases and J shed 2 bases, with 4 bases lying between them. The CDR3 has 12 amino acids. CDR1 MNHEY and CDR2 SMNVEV come from the germline V gene (reference sequence). CDR3 coding DNA: TGTGCCAGCAGTCCTCGCAATCAGCCCCAGCATTTT. Translation gives CASSPRNQPQHF.